This T cell receptor (beta chain) appears in the sequencing data of a study of monozygotic twins with inflammatory bowel disease. Study-wide results and limits: Differences in immunosuppressive treatment may have been a source of added variability in patient repertoires.

Germline CDR1 reads MNHEY; CDR2 reads SMNVEV (reference sequence). CDR3 length equals 19 residues. Reprocessing the 5' RACE reads, TCRdb reports a single entry for every CDR3 protein and omits DNA. The sample totals 400,000 or so distinct CDR3 sequences. A word on this clonotype: Its antigen is not identified.

Sequencing was done on a sample of blood. The TCR sequence derives from a human donor with ulcerative colitis or Crohn's disease, or a healthy co-twin of an affected twin (not recorded which). The chain joins TRBV27 to TRBJ1-4; there is no DNA to check the TCRdb D call of TRBD1. This CDR3 reads CASRAYARDRGTTNEKLFF.